The clone carrying this T cell receptor beta chain has ten or more counts. The source of the sample is a study of blood T cell repertoires in COVID-19. Overall study context: Specimens from acute and convalescent COVID-19 originated in the United States, Italy and Spain. T cells, B-cell-depleted T cells, or PBMCs provided the cDNA or gDNA that served as material.

Source study methods: Estimation of nucleated cell counts relied on the amplification of reference gene primers. Profiled with immunoSEQ multiplex PCR; TCRdb holds only in-frame clones, not every one. The V and J calls and the clone size are those of that table, but D and trimming were determined from the DNA. Seen here are 90,000 to 100,000 clones, more than 65% observed once, and the top ten hold about 25%. From germline, CDR1 is MNHEY and CDR2 SMNVEV (reference sequence). This CDR3 comprises 17 residues. V shed 1 base and J 7 bases; nucleotides not matched to a gene: 13. The rearrangement links TRBV27 to TRBJ2-1; 7 bases agree with TRBD1. This TCR was recovered from a man aged 55 to 69 with acute or convalescent COVID-19. What was sequenced was peripheral blood. The CDR3 protein is CASSLFRGSGGGNEQFF. DNA of the CDR3: TGTGCCAGCAGTTTATTCCGGGGCTCAGGGGGTGGAAATGAGCAGTTCTTC.